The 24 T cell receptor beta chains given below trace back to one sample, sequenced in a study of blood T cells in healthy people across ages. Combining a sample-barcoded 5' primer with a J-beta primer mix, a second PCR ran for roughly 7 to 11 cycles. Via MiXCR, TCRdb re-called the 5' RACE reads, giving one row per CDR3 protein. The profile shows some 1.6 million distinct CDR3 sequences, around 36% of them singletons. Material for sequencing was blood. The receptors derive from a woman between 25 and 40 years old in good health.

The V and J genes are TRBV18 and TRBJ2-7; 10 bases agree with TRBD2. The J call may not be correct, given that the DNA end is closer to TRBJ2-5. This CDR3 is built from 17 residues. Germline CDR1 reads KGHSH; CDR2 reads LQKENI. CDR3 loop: CASSPRSPSGGRETQYF. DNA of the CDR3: TGTGCCAGCTCACCGCGTTCTCCTAGCGGGGGCAGGGAGACCCAGTACTTC.

CDR3 DNA: TGTGCTAGTGGGGGAAAGCCGGGACAGCGCTATCACAGGACTGAAGCTTTCTTT. Translation gives CASGGKPGQRYHRTEAFF. This rearrangement joins TRBV12-5 to TRBJ1-1; 7 bases match TRBD1. Germline V gives CDR1 LGHNT, CDR2 FRNRAP. J lost 5 bases, V lost 6 bases, and 21 bases had no gene match. The CDR3 length is 18 residues.

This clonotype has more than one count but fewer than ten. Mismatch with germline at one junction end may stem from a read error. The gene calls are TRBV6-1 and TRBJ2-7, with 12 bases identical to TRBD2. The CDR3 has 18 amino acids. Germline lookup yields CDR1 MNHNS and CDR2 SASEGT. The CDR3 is CASSEELAGGPKAHEQYF. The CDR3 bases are TGTGCCAGCAGCGAAGAACTAGCGGGAGGACCAAAAGCCCACGAGCAGTACTTC.

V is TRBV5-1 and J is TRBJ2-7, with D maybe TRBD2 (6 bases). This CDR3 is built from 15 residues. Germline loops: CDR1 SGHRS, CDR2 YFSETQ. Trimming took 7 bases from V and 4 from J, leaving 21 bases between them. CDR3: CASSQRVAEPYEQYF. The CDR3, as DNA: TGCGCCAGCTCCCAGAGGGTAGCGGAGCCATACGAGCAGTACTTC.

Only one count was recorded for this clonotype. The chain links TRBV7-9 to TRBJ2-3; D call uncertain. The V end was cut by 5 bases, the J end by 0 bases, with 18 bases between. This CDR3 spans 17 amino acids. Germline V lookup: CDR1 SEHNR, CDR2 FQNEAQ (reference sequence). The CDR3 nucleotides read TGTGCCAGCAGCCGTAGAGAAAAACCCACTAGCACAGATACGCAGTATTTT. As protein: CASSRREKPTSTDTQYF.

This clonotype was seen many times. The CDR3 loop reads CAISDEVGVEETQYF. The DNA of the CDR3 is TGTGCCATCAGTGATGAGGTGGGGGTCGAGGAGACCCAGTACTTC. The J gene is TRBJ2-5, the V gene TRBV10-3; the D gene could be TRBD1 or TRBD2 (5 bases each). Germline lookup yields CDR1 ENHRY and CDR2 SYGVKD. V shed 3 bases and J shed 5 bases, with 16 bases lying between them. This CDR3 comprises 15 residues.

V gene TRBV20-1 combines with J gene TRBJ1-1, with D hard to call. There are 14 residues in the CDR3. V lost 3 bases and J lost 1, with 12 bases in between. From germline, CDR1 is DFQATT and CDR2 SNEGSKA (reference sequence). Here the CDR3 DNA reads TGCAGTGCTAGCCCGGCCAAGAAGAACACTGAAGCTTTCTTT. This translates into CSASPAKKNTEAFF.

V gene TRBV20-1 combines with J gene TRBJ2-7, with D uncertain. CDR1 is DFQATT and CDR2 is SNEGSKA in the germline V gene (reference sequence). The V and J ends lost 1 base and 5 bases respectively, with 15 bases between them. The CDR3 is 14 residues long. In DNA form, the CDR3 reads TGCAGTGCTAGAGCCCCCGGAAGAACCGACGAGCAGTACTTC. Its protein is CSARAPGRTDEQYF.

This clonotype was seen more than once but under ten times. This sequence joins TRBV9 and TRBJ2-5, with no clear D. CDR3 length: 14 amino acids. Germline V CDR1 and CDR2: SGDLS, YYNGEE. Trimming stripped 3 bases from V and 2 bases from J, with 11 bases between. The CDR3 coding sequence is TGTGCCAGCAGCGGATGGAGAGAGCAAGAGACCCAGTACTTC. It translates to CASSGWREQETQYF.

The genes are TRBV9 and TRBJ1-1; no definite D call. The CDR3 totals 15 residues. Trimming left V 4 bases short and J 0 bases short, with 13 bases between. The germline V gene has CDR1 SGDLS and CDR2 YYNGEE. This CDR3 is CASSPRPAMNTEAFF. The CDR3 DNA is TGTGCCAGCAGCCCCAGGCCGGCGATGAACACTGAAGCTTTCTTT.

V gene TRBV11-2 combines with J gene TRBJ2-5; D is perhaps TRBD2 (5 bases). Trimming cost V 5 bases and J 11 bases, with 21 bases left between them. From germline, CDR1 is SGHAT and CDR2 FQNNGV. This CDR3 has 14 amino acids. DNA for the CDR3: TGTGCCAGCAGCCCCCCCTCGGGAACCGGTGAGCAGTACTTC. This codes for CASSPPSGTGEQYF. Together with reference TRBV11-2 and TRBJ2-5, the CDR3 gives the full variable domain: EAGVAQSPRYKIIEKRQSVAFWCNPISGHATLYWYQQILGQGPKLLIQFQNNGVVDDSQLPKDRFSAERLKGVDSTLKIQPAKLEDSAVYLCASSPPSGTGEQYFGPGTRLLVL.

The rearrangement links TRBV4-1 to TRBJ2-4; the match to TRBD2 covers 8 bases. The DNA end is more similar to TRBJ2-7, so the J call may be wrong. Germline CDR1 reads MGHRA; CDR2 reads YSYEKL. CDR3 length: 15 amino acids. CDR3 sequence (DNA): TGCGCCAGCAGCTCACTAGCGGCGGTAGGTTACGAGCAGTACTTC. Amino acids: CASSSLAAVGYEQYF.

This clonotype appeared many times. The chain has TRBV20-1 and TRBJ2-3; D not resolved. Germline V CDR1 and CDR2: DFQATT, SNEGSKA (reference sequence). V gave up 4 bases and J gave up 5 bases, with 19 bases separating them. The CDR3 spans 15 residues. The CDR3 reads CSATHPRLDRDTQYF. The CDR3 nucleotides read TGCAGTGCTACCCACCCTAGACTGGATCGAGATACGCAGTATTTT.

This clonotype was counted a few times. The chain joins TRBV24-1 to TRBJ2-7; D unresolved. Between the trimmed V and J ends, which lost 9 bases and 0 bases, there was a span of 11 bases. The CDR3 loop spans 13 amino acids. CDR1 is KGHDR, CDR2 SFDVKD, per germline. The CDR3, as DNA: TGTGCCACCGGGTCGGACGTCTCCTACGAGCAGTACTTC. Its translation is CATGSDVSYEQYF.

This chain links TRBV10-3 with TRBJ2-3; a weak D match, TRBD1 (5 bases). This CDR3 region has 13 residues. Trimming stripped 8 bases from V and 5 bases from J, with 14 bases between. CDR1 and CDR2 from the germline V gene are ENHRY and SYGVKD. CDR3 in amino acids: CAIGRANQDTQYF. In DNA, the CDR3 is TGTGCCATCGGCAGGGCAAACCAAGATACGCAGTATTTT.

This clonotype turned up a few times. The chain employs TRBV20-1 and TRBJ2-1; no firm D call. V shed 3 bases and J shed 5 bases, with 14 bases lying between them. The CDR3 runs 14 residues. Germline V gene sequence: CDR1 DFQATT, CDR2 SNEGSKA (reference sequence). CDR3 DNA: TGCAGTGCTAGCGCTGTCGGGCCACACAATGAGCAGTTCTTC. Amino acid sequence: CSASAVGPHNEQFF.

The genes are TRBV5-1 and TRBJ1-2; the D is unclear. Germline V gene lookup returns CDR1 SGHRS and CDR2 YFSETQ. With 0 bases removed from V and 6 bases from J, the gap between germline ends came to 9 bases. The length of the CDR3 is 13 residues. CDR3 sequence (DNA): TGCGCCAGCAGCTTGGGGGAGGATGATGGCTACACCTTC. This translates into CASSLGEDDGYTF.

The CDR3 sequence is CASSPSGGGNEQYF. CDR3 bases: TGTGCCAGCAGCCCCTCAGGGGGCGGGAACGAGCAGTACTTC. The rearrangement joins TRBV28 to TRBJ2-7; 8 bases line up with TRBD1. Germline values: CDR1 MDHEN, CDR2 SYDVKM. The trim removed 6 bases at V and 5 bases at J, leaving 9 bases unmatched. This CDR3 is 14 amino acids long.

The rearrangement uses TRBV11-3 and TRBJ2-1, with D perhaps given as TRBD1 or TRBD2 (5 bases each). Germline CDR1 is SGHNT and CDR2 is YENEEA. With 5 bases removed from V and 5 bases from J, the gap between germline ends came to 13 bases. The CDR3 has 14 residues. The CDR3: CASSRARGDNEQFF. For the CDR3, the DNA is TGTGCCAGCAGCCGGGCTAGGGGAGACAATGAGCAGTTCTTC.

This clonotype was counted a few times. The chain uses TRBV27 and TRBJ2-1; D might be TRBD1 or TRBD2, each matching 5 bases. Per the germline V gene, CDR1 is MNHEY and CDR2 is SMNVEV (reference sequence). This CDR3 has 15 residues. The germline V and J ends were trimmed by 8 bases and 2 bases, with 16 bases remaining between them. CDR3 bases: TGTGCCAGCTGTCCCGGGACCGGGGCCTACAATGAGCAGTTCTTC. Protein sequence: CASCPGTGAYNEQFF.

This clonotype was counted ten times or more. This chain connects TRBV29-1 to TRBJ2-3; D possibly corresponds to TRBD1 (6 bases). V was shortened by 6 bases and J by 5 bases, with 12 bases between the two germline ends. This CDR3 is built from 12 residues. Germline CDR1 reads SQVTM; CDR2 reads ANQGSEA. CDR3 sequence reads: CSVDQGRDTQYF. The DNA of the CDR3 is TGCAGCGTAGACCAGGGGAGAGATACGCAGTATTTT.

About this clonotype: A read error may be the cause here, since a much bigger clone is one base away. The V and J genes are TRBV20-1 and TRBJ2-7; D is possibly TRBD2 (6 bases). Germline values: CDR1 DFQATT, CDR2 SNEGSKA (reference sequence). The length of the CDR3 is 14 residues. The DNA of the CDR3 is TGCGGTGCCAGGGCGGGACGGAAGCCCTACGAGCAGTACTTC. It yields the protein CGARAGRKPYEQYF.

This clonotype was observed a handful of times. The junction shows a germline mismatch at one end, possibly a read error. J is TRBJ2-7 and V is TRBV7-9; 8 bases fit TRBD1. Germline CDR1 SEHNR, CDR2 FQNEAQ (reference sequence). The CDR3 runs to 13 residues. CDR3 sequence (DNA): TGTGTCAGCAGCATCGGGACAGGCTACGAGCAGTACTTC. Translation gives CVSSIGTGYEQYF.

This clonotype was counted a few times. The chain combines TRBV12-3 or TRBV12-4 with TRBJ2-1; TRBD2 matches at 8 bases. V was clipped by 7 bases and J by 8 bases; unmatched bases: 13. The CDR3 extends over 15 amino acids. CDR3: CASTPGRGGLYEQFF. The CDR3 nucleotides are TGTGCCAGCACCCCTGGTCGGGGGGGCTTGTATGAGCAGTTCTTC.